This T cell receptor beta chain was documented in a study of blood T cell repertoires in COVID-19. About the research overall: PBMCs, B-cell-depleted T cells, or T cells were the source of the cDNA or gDNA that made up the material.

Germline trimming cut 3 bases from V and 0 bases from J; bases unmatched to any gene: 6. In germline, CDR1 is SGDLS, CDR2 YYNGEE. The CDR3 spans 16 residues. The table came from immunoSEQ multiplex PCR; TCRdb's copy has only in-frame clones and leaves some out. The sample lists some 250,000 clones, 75% to 90% occurring once. This receptor was identified in a woman under 40 who had recovered from COVID-19. The material sequenced was peripheral blood. The chain joins TRBV9 to TRBJ1-3, with TRBD1 matching 7 bases. This CDR3 is CASSAGQALSGNTIYF. DNA of the CDR3: TGTGCCAGCAGCGCAGGACAGGCGCTCTCTGGAAACACCATATATTTT.